These 11 T cell receptor beta chains originate from one sample sequenced in a study of blood T cell repertoires in COVID-19. Profiling relied on immunoSEQ multiplex PCR, and the TCRdb table lists in-frame clones only, not all of them. The profile shows 120,000 or so clones, 65% to 85% of them singletons. Sequencing was performed on peripheral blood. The source of these receptors is an elderly man with active or convalescent COVID-19.

The rearrangement uses TRBV11-2 and TRBJ1-2; D not resolved. V lost 3 bases to trimming and J lost 1 base, with 9 bases between them. The CDR3 sequence is 14 residues long. Germline V CDR1 and CDR2: SGHAT, FQNNGV. The CDR3 bases are TGTGCCAGCAGCTTTTCGACACGTAACTATGGCTACACCTTC. Translated, it gives CASSFSTRNYGYTF.

This clone has only a few counts. Written as DNA, the CDR3 is TGCACCAGCAGCCGGGACAGGGAGGGGTGCAACTATGGCTACACCTTC. This codes for CTSSRDREGCNYGYTF. The gene calls are TRBV1 and TRBJ1-2; the table's D call of TRBD1 was not tested on the DNA. TRBV1 is an annotated pseudogene. This CDR3 region has 16 residues.

The chain has TRBV2 and TRBJ2-3; unclear D gene. The ends were cut back, 6 bases at V and 3 bases at J, with 4 bases in the middle. This CDR3 region has 11 residues. Germline CDR1 and CDR2: SNHLY and FYNNEI. CDR3: CASSPTDTQYF. The CDR3 DNA reads TGTGCCAGCAGCCCAACAGATACGCAGTATTTT.

The chain carries TRBV12-3 or TRBV12-4 and TRBJ2-5; no firm D call. This CDR3 is 13 amino acids long. Trimming cost V 3 bases and J 2 bases, with 7 bases left between them. The CDR3 reads CASSFSPQETQYF. In DNA form, the CDR3 reads TGTGCCAGCAGTTTTTCCCCGCAAGAGACCCAGTACTTC.

The chain is built from TRBV19 and TRBJ1-1, with 8 bases fitting TRBD1. The CDR3 has 15 amino acids. Germline V gene sequence: CDR1 LNHDA, CDR2 SQIVND (reference sequence). Trimming took 5 bases from V and 1 from J; bases not matched to a gene: 6. CDR3 bases: TGTGCCAGTAGTGGAGACAGGGGAAAGAACACTGAAGCTTTCTTT. Residues: CASSGDRGKNTEAFF.

This clone was found many times. The chain uses TRBV21-1 and TRBJ2-2; TRBD1 was called by the table and not checked on the DNA. TRBV21-1 has pseudogene status. CDR3 size: 16 residues. CDR3 loop: CASSTGGQGHTGELFF. The CDR3 coding sequence is TGTGCCAGCAGCACTGGGGGACAGGGGCACACCGGGGAGCTGTTTTTT.

The chain has TRBV5-1 and TRBJ2-3; possible D gene TRBD2, 5 bases. The CDR3 contains 16 residues. Trimming shortened V by 2 bases and J by 5 bases, and 18 bases separated the two germline ends. Germline V lookup: CDR1 SGHRS, CDR2 YFSETQ. CDR3 residues: CASSFSGINARDTQYF. The CDR3 region has the DNA TGCGCCAGCAGCTTCTCCGGGATTAATGCCCGAGATACGCAGTATTTT.

The chain joins TRBV7-2 to TRBJ2-7; D is possibly TRBD2 (6 bases). The V gene's germline CDR1 is SGHTA and CDR2 FQGNSA. This CDR3 contains 13 residues. V shed 0 bases and J shed 5 bases, with 8 bases lying between them. CDR3 sequence reads: CASSLASGDEQYF. Here the CDR3 DNA reads TGTGCCAGCAGCTTAGCCTCGGGGGACGAGCAGTACTTC.

This chain uses TRBV27 with TRBJ2-1, with D possibly matching TRBD1 (5 bases). Germline V gene sequence: CDR1 MNHEY, CDR2 SMNVEV (reference sequence). V was clipped by 3 bases and J by 0 bases, with 12 bases between them. The CDR3 runs to 16 residues. Here the CDR3 DNA reads TGTGCCAGCAGTTTGGCGACAGAGAGCTCCTACAATGAGCAGTTCTTC. Translation gives CASSLATESSYNEQFF.

The genes are TRBV5-1 and TRBJ2-1; 11 bases map to TRBD2. CDR1 and CDR2 from the germline V gene are SGHRS and YFSETQ. There are 15 residues in the CDR3. V lost 4 bases to trimming and J lost 6 bases; unmatched junction nucleotides: 6. The CDR3 sequence is CASSVLAGDLNEQFF. The CDR3 bases are TGCGCCAGCAGCGTACTAGCGGGGGATCTCAATGAGCAGTTCTTC.

The chain uses TRBV7-9 and TRBJ1-5, with 7 bases lining up with TRBD1. Germline CDR1 is SEHNR and CDR2 is FQNEAQ (reference sequence). The junction had 9 bases not matched to a gene; V was cut back by 0 bases and J by 7 bases. This CDR3 is built from 16 residues. CDR3 amino acids: CASSLAQGGAAQPQHF. DNA of the CDR3: TGTGCCAGCAGCTTAGCGCAGGGGGGCGCGGCCCAGCCCCAGCATTTT.